These T cell receptor beta chains were read from a single sample in a study of shared clonotypes between healthy human individuals. TCRdb keeps only in-frame clones here, not all; method: immunoSEQ multiplex PCR. The table has over a million clones, 95% to 99% seen once. The material sequenced was naive CD4+ T cells sorted from blood. These receptors were taken from a man aged 25 to 40 in good health. Both conserved end residues are part of each CDR3. The D gene is left open where the match is weak. Size is omitted from some rows. Given values are once, few, many or a class for expanded clones.

>TRBJ2-2|once|.|TRBV5-3
CARSEHHLVRSGELFF
TGTGCCAGAAGCGAACATCATCTCGTTCGGTCCGGGGAGCTGTTTTTT
>TRBJ2-3|.|.|TRBV2
CASVDRTDTQYF
TGTGCCAGCGTGGACAGAACAGATACGCAGTATTTT
>TRBJ2-7|.|.|TRBV2
CASIPLQGSGYEQYF
TGTGCCAGCATCCCCCTCCAGGGAAGTGGCTACGAGCAGTACTTC
>TRBJ2-3|.|.|TRBV18
CASSPERISTDTQYF
TGTGCCAGCTCACCGGAGCGGATCTCCACAGATACGCAGTATTTT
>TRBJ2-7|.|.|TRBV19
CASSTQPLRGVEQYF
TGTGCCAGTAGTACACAACCCCTGAGAGGTGTCGAGCAGTACTTC
>TRBJ1-5|.|TRBD1|TRBV30
CAWITDRGALHF
TGTGCCTGGATTACCGACAGGGGGGCTTTGCATTTT
>TRBJ2-1|.|.|TRBV29-1
CSVASYNEQFF
TGCAGCGTTGCGTCTTACAATGAGCAGTTCTTC
>TRBJ2-2|.|.|TRBV11-3
CASSPRMTGELFF
TGTGCCAGCAGTCCCCGGATGACCGGGGAGCTGTTTTTT
>TRBJ1-5|.|TRBD1|TRBV5-4
CASSQTGENQPQHF
TGTGCCAGCAGCCAGACAGGGGAAAATCAGCCCCAGCATTTT
>TRBJ2-5|.|.|TRBV25-1
CASSDSGQETQYF
TGTGCCAGCAGTGATAGCGGACAAGAGACCCAGTACTTC
>TRBJ2-1|.|.|TRBV20-1
CSAQGNEQFF
TGCAGTGCCCAGGGTAATGAGCAGTTCTTC
>TRBJ2-1|.|.|TRBV29-1
CSVGGTVYNEQFF
TGCAGCGTGGGGGGGACAGTCTACAATGAGCAGTTCTTC
>TRBJ2-2|.|TRBD2|TRBV7-8
CASSPQAGLAGGSGELFF
TGTGCCAGCAGCCCCCAGGCAGGACTAGCGGGAGGGTCTGGGGAGCTGTTTTTT
>TRBJ2-5|.|TRBD2|TRBV30
CAWTQTRGGLATQYF
TGTGCCTGGACCCAAACGAGGGGAGGACTAGCCACCCAGTACTTC
>TRBJ2-6|.|TRBD1|TRBV28
CASSAHAGQVTSGANVLTF
TGTGCCAGCAGTGCCCATGCGGGACAGGTCACCTCTGGGGCCAACGTCCTGACTTTC
>TRBJ1-1|.|.|TRBV2
CASSETGVTEAFF
TGTGCCAGCAGTGAGACAGGTGTCACTGAAGCTTTCTTT
>TRBJ2-1|.|.|TRBV29-1
CTAGTYYNEQFF
TGCACTGCGGGGACATACTACAATGAGCAGTTCTTC
>TRBJ1-4|.|.|TRBV19
CASKSASVKLFF
TGTGCCAGTAAAAGCGCAAGCGTGAAACTGTTTTTT
>TRBJ2-2|.|.|TRBV27
CASSLGPATGELFF
TGTGCCAGCAGCCTCGGTCCCGCGACCGGGGAGCTGTTTTTT
>TRBJ1-1|.|.|TRBV18
CASSPALRGNTEAFF
TGTGCCAGCTCACCCGCACTCAGGGGCAACACTGAAGCTTTCTTT
>TRBJ1-4|.|.|TRBV27
CASSQKRATNEKLFF
TGTGCCAGCAGTCAAAAGCGCGCAACTAATGAAAAACTGTTTTTT
>TRBJ1-5|.|TRBD1|TRBV5-6
CASRKSTGVNQPQHF
TGTGCCAGCAGGAAATCGACAGGGGTCAATCAGCCCCAGCATTTT
>TRBJ2-7|once|.|TRBV7-2
CASSKELIPFGVQYF
TGTGCCAGCAGCAAAGAACTAATACCCTTCGGGGTGCAGTACTTC
>TRBJ2-1|.|.|TRBV28
CASSPRGGQFF
TGTGCCAGCAGTCCCCGAGGGGGGCAGTTCTTC
>TRBJ1-5|.|.|TRBV2
CASRGGLIGAQHF
TGTGCCAGCAGGGGAGGACTCATTGGGGCCCAGCATTTT
>TRBJ2-7|.|.|TRBV28
CASNALMSEQYF
TGTGCCAGCAACGCCCTTATGAGCGAGCAGTACTTC
>TRBJ2-2|.|.|TRBV13
CASSGWLSTGELFF
TGTGCCAGCTCAGGGTGGCTTTCCACCGGGGAGCTGTTTTTT
>TRBJ2-1|.|.|TRBV5-1
CASSSPAYEQFF
TGCGCCAGCAGCTCCCCAGCGTATGAGCAGTTCTTC
>TRBJ2-3|.|TRBD2|TRBV14
CASSHRTRSSDTQYF
TGTGCCAGCAGCCACCGGACTAGATCTTCGGATACGCAGTATTTT
>TRBJ2-7|.|TRBD1|TRBV5-1
CASSYGTGEFDEQYF
TGCGCCAGCAGCTATGGGACAGGAGAGTTTGACGAGCAGTACTTC
>TRBJ2-6|.|.|TRBV5-4
CASSLDSAPGANVLTF
TGTGCCAGCAGCTTGGACAGTGCGCCTGGGGCCAACGTCCTGACTTTC
>TRBJ1-5|.|TRBD1|TRBV19
CASSIRGPLTGGFGNQPQHF
TGTGCCAGTAGTATTAGGGGGCCGCTGACAGGGGGCTTTGGCAATCAGCCCCAGCATTTT
>TRBJ2-3|.|TRBD1|TRBV2
CASSGQGGTDTQYF
TGTGCCAGCAGTGGACAGGGGGGCACAGATACGCAGTATTTT
>TRBJ1-4|.|.|TRBV30
CAWSEGVTPTNEKLFF
TGTGCCTGGAGTGAGGGGGTGACCCCAACTAATGAAAAACTGTTTTTT
>TRBJ1-1|few|.|TRBV7-2
CASSRTARTEAFF
TGTGCCAGCAGCCGGACAGCGAGGACTGAAGCTTTCTTT
>TRBJ2-7|.|.|TRBV10-3
CAISEDLYEQYF
TGTGCCATCAGTGAGGATTTATACGAGCAGTACTTC
>TRBJ2-1|.|.|TRBV25-1
CASSDTPRSYNEQFF
TGTGCCAGCAGTGACACTCCCAGGTCCTACAATGAGCAGTTCTTC
>TRBJ2-7|.|.|TRBV5-1
CASSFGGVGSYEQYF
TGCGCCAGCAGCTTTGGCGGAGTTGGCTCCTACGAGCAGTACTTC
>TRBJ2-2|.|.|TRBV18
CASSQDSLNTGELFF
TGTGCCAGCTCTCAGGACAGCCTCAACACCGGGGAGCTGTTTTTT
>TRBJ2-3|.|.|TRBV6-1
CASSETRHGTDTQYF
TGTGCCAGCAGTGAGACTAGGCATGGAACAGATACGCAGTATTTT
>TRBJ2-7|.|.|TRBV28
CAASGMDYEQYF
TGTGCCGCCTCAGGCATGGACTACGAGCAGTACTTC
>TRBJ2-7|.|TRBD2|TRBV5-5
CASSLIAGSYEQYF
TGTGCCAGCAGCTTGATAGCGGGGTCCTACGAGCAGTACTTC
>TRBJ2-1|.|TRBD1|TRBV7-3
CASSPGTGGNEQFF
TGTGCCAGCAGCCCCGGGACAGGTGGTAATGAGCAGTTCTTC
>TRBJ1-3|.|.|TRBV28
CASSLLRTLGNTIYF
TGTGCCAGCAGTTTATTGCGGACACTGGGAAACACCATATATTTT
>TRBJ2-7|.|TRBD2|TRBV4-3
CASSRLAGGPGEQYF
TGCGCCAGCAGCAGGCTAGCGGGAGGGCCGGGGGAGCAGTACTTC
>TRBJ1-5|once|TRBD1|TRBV30
CAWSDRGNQPQHF
TGTGCCTGGTCGGACAGGGGCAATCAGCCCCAGCATTTT
>TRBJ2-1|.|.|TRBV19
CATSPSYNEQFF
TGTGCCACCTCTCCCTCCTACAATGAGCAGTTCTTC
>TRBJ2-7|.|.|TRBV6-1
CASSTRAIGDSGQYF
TGTGCCAGCAGTACGCGGGCCATCGGGGATTCCGGGCAGTACTTC
>TRBJ2-7|.|TRBD1|TRBV18
CASSLGTGGGYEQYF
TGTGCCAGCTCACTAGGGACAGGGGGCGGTTACGAGCAGTACTTC